One sample yielded the 13 T cell receptor beta chains listed below, sequenced in a study of patients and donors after allogeneic stem cell transplantation. MiXCR, applied by TCRdb to the RT-PCR reads, yields one record per CDR3 protein. The sample includes about a million distinct CDR3 sequences, 18% of them seen just once. Material for sequencing was blood, either unsorted or a sorted T cell fraction (not recorded which). All receptors come from a human donor who was either an allogeneic HSCT recipient or a stem cell or donor lymphocyte infusion donor (not recorded which). It is not recorded whose cells these are; they may come from a transplant donor.

In this sample, this clonotype turned up a few times. The chain links TRBV6-1 to TRBJ1-1, with TRBD1 matching over 8 bases. V was pared by 6 bases and J by 1 base, with 4 bases of the junction left unmatched. Looked up from germline, CDR1 is MNHNS and CDR2 is SASEGT. CDR3 length: 14 amino acids. In DNA, the CDR3 is TGTGCCAGCAGAAGACAGGGGCCGAACACTGAAGCTTTCTTT. This translates into CASRRQGPNTEAFF.

This clonotype was picked up a small number of times. This sequence joins TRBV5-6 and TRBJ2-7, with 9 bases that match TRBD2. The V gene end was trimmed by 8 bases and the J gene end by 3 bases; junction bases not matched to a gene: 9. This CDR3 spans 14 amino acids. The germline V gene encodes CDR1 SGHDT and CDR2 YYEEEE. The CDR3 spells CASTTLAGNYEQYF. The CDR3, as DNA: TGTGCCAGTACCACCCTAGCGGGAAACTACGAGCAGTACTTC.

This clonotype turned up a few times. CDR3 sequence: CASSFGQGELVYEQYF. CDR3 DNA: TGTGCCAGCAGCTTCGGGCAGGGGGAACTAGTCTACGAGCAGTACTTC. The chain uses TRBV5-6 and TRBJ2-7; TRBD1 matches at 7 bases. Trimming at V came to 2 bases and at J to 3 bases, leaving 11 bases not matched to a gene. From germline, CDR1 is SGHDT and CDR2 YYEEEE. The CDR3 has 16 residues.

This clonotype was seen just once. The chain couples TRBV6-2 or TRBV6-3 to TRBJ1-1, with 7 bases fitting TRBD1. Germline-derived CDR1 and CDR2 are MNHEY and SVGEGT. This CDR3 contains 12 residues. V was clipped by 7 bases and J by 7 bases; unmatched bases: 6. CDR3: CASNQGGYEAFF. CDR3 nucleotide sequence: TGTGCCAGCAATCAGGGGGGCTATGAAGCTTTCTTT.

In this sample, this clonotype turned up many times. V is TRBV20-1 and J is TRBJ2-1; no definite D call. This CDR3 is 13 amino acids long. The V end was cut by 6 bases, the J end by 15 bases, with 24 bases between. Germline V gene data show CDR1 as DFQATT and CDR2 as SNEGSKA (reference sequence). CDR3 DNA: TGCAGTGCCAAAATAAACCAGATCCCTCGCGGGTTCTTC. As protein: CSAKINQIPRGFF.

This clonotype was counted once. The CDR3 spells CASSEEGQGYEKLFF. The CDR3 DNA reads as TGTGCCAGCAGTGAAGAGGGACAGGGCTATGAAAAACTGTTTTTT. The V and J genes are TRBV6-1 and TRBJ1-4, with 9 bases aligning to TRBD1. The ends lost 1 base at V and 6 bases at J; junction bases unmatched: 3. CDR3 size: 15 residues. Germline CDR1 and CDR2: MNHNS and SASEGT.

This clonotype was counted at least ten times. The chain uses TRBV12-3 or TRBV12-4 and TRBJ2-1; unclear D gene. CDR3 length equals 11 residues. The V end lost 3 bases, the J end lost 8 bases, and 5 bases lay between the germline ends. Here the CDR3 reads CASSFLDEQFF. Written as DNA, the CDR3 is TGTGCCAGCAGTTTTCTGGATGAGCAGTTCTTC.

This sequence joins TRBV6-2 or TRBV6-3 and TRBJ1-2; tentatively, D is TRBD1 (5 bases). The V end lost 7 bases, the J end lost 6 bases, and 12 bases lay between the germline ends. CDR3 size: 12 residues. Germline CDR1 and CDR2: MNHEY and SVGEGT. Here the CDR3 reads CASNRGRNGYTF. Here the CDR3 DNA reads TGTGCCAGCAACCGGGGGAGGAATGGCTACACCTTC.

This clonotype was recorded at least ten times. DNA for the CDR3: TGTGCCAGCAGCTACTCCCACGAGACCCAGTACTTC. It specifies CASSYSHETQYF. The V gene is TRBV11-2, the J gene TRBJ2-5; no clear D gene. Looked up from germline, CDR1 is SGHAT and CDR2 is FQNNGV. V was trimmed by 4 bases and J by 5 bases, leaving 8 bases between them. This CDR3 is built from 12 residues.

This clonotype has more than one count but fewer than ten. The gene calls are TRBV4-2 and TRBJ1-4; TRBD1 agrees at 8 bases. Trimming cost V 4 bases and J 6 bases; bases outside gene matches: 7. CDR1 and CDR2 from the germline V gene are LGHNA and YNFKEQ. The CDR3 totals 15 residues. CDR3 nucleotides: TGTGCCAGCAGCCGGGACGGGACAGGAGATGAAAAACTGTTTTTT. It yields the protein CASSRDGTGDEKLFF.

The V call is TRBV5-1, the J call TRBJ1-1; D call uncertain. V dropped 3 bases and J dropped 0 bases, with 15 bases sitting between them. CDR3 length equals 16 residues. CDR1 and CDR2 from the germline V gene are SGHRS and YFSETQ. The CDR3 protein is CASSSPNKALNTEAFF. The CDR3 DNA is TGCGCCAGCAGCTCGCCGAATAAAGCACTGAACACTGAAGCTTTCTTT.

This clonotype was detected a few times. Compared with germline, one end of the junction differs, possibly owing to a read error. This chain links TRBV7-7 with TRBJ2-5; 9 bases line up with TRBD2. The germline V gene encodes CDR1 SSHAT and CDR2 FNYEAQ (reference sequence). The CDR3 is 15 amino acids. CDR3 bases: TGTGCTAGCACCCGAGCGGGGGGCCCGATAGAGACCCAGTACTTC. This sequence encodes CASTRAGGPIETQYF.

The V and J genes are TRBV29-1 and TRBJ2-7, with TRBD1 matching over 9 bases. V gave up 2 bases and J gave up 4 bases; unmatched junction bases: 9. Germline V gene lookup returns CDR1 SQVTM and CDR2 ANQGSEA. The CDR3 length is 15 residues. CDR3 bases: TGCAGCGTTGAATTCGGGGACAGGGAGACTTACGAGCAGTACTTC. Amino acids: CSVEFGDRETYEQYF.